The 22 T cell receptor beta chains in this list originate from one sample, sequenced in a study of PD-L1 blockade in urothelial cancer. TCRdb keeps only in-frame clones here, not all; method: immunoSEQ multiplex PCR. The sample contains 130,000 or so clones, roughly 84% of which appear only once. Described time point: pretreatment peripheral blood. The sample in question was PBMCs, obtained around atezolizumab (anti-PD-L1) treatment. All receptors derive from a man aged 50 or older with urothelial cancer.

On this clone: One end of the junction varies from germline; a read error may be responsible. The genes are TRBV11-2 and TRBJ2-3; the match to TRBD2 covers 11 bases. From germline, CDR1 is SGHAT and CDR2 FQNNGV. This CDR3 region has 15 residues. This CDR3 is CASSLAGGSSDTQYF. The CDR3 nucleotides are TGTGCCAGCAGTTTAGCGGGAGGGAGTTCAGATACGCAGTATTTT. Based on the CDR3 plus reference TRBV11-2 and TRBJ2-3, the full variable domain is EAGVAQSPRYKIIEKRQSVAFWCNPISGHATLYWYQQILGQGPKLLIQFQNNGVVDDSQLPKDRFSAERLKGVDSTLKIQPAKLEDSAVYLCASSLAGGSSDTQYFGPGTRLTVL.

The chain combines TRBV7-2 with TRBJ1-2; unclear D gene. Germline assignment: CDR1 SGHTA and CDR2 FQGNSA. Deletions cut 4 bases from V and 12 bases from J, with 15 bases between. The CDR3 extends over 12 amino acids. The CDR3 loop is CASSWFRETDTF. DNA for the CDR3: TGTGCCAGCAGCTGGTTCCGGGAAACGGACACCTTC. The full variable domain, rest sourced from reference TRBV7-2 and TRBJ1-2, is GAGVSQSPSNKVTEKGKDVELRCDPISGHTALYWYRQSLGQGLEFLIYFQGNSAPDKSGLPSDRFSAERTGGSVSTLTIQRTQQEDSAVYLCASSWFRETDTFGSGTRLTVV.

The V gene is TRBV11-2, the J gene TRBJ2-7, with 7 bases fitting TRBD1. Germline lookup yields CDR1 SGHAT and CDR2 FQNNGV. The V and J ends lost 5 bases and 4 bases, in that order; junction bases with no gene match: 5. CDR3 size: 13 residues. The CDR3 nucleotides read TGTGCCAGCAGCCTCCTACAGGGGTACGAGCAGTACTTC. This sequence encodes CASSLLQGYEQYF.

The rearrangement uses TRBV18 and TRBJ2-3, with 8 bases matching TRBD1. The CDR3 sequence is 15 residues long. CDR1 is KGHSH, CDR2 LQKENI, per germline. The junction had 3 bases not matched to a gene; V was cut back by 3 bases and J by 1 base. CDR3 loop: CASSPQGQGTDTQYF. In nucleotides, the CDR3 is TGTGCCAGCTCACCCCAGGGACAGGGCACAGATACGCAGTATTTT.

The rearrangement links TRBV7-3 to TRBJ2-3; D gene ambiguous. The CDR3 totals 13 residues. The germline V and J ends were trimmed by 8 bases and 7 bases, with 16 bases remaining between them. Per the germline V gene, CDR1 is SGHTA and CDR2 is FQGTGA. The CDR3: CASGPEPTNTQYF. The DNA for the CDR3 is TGTGCCAGCGGGCCTGAGCCAACAAATACGCAGTATTTT.

This chain links TRBV18 with TRBJ2-3; TRBD1 might be the D (5 bases). Trimming shortened V by 6 bases and J by 5 bases, and 15 bases separated the two germline ends. CDR3 length equals 14 residues. Per the germline V gene, CDR1 is KGHSH and CDR2 is LQKENI. CDR3 bases: TGTGCCAGCTCCGCCAGCGTCCAGGGAGATACGCAGTATTTT. This gives the protein CASSASVQGDTQYF.

The chain has TRBV4-2 and TRBJ2-2, with TRBD2 identical over 13 bases. The V segment lost 4 bases and the J segment 6 bases; nucleotides outside the gene matches: 2. The CDR3 runs 15 residues. Germline lookup yields CDR1 LGHNA and CDR2 YNFKEQ. The CDR3 DNA sequence: TGTGCCAGCAGCCTTACTAGCGGGAGGGCCGGGGAGCTGTTTTTT. It translates to CASSLTSGRAGELFF.

V usage is TRBV5-6 and J usage is TRBJ1-3, with a tentative D call TRBD1 (6 bases). Deletions cut 2 bases from V and 0 bases from J, with 15 bases between. Germline-derived CDR1 and CDR2 are SGHDT and YYEEEE. This CDR3 spans 17 amino acids. The CDR3 DNA follows: TGTGCCAGCAGCTTATTTAACAGGGCCAGCTCTGGAAACACCATATATTTT. As protein: CASSLFNRASSGNTIYF. Drawing the rest from reference TRBV5-6 and TRBJ1-3, the complete variable domain is DAGVTQSPTHLIKTRGQQVTLRCSPKSGHDTVSWYQQALGQGPQFIFQYYEEEERQRGNFPDRFSGHQFPNYSSELNVNALLLGDSALYLCASSLFNRASSGNTIYFGEGSWLTVV.

This chain joins TRBV28 and TRBJ2-7, with TRBD2 matching over 13 bases. V lost 3 bases, J lost 5 bases, and 7 bases stayed unmatched. CDR1 and CDR2 from the germline V gene are MDHEN and SYDVKM. The CDR3 totals 16 residues. The CDR3 loop is CASSFGGTSGINEQYF. In DNA form, the CDR3 reads TGTGCCAGCAGTTTCGGTGGGACTAGCGGGATCAACGAGCAGTACTTC. Looking up the rest from reference TRBV28 and TRBJ2-7 gives the full variable domain: DVKVTQSSRYLVKRTGEKVFLECVQDMDHENMFWYRQDPGLGLRLIYFSYDVKMKEKGDIPEGYSVSREKKERFSLILESASTNQTSMYLCASSFGGTSGINEQYFGPGTRLTVT.

The chain combines TRBV28 with TRBJ1-2; TRBD1 aligns across 7 bases. After removal of 0 bases from V and 2 bases from J, the junction contained 6 bases not matched to a gene. Germline CDR1 MDHEN, CDR2 SYDVKM. The CDR3 spans 16 residues. This CDR3 is CASSLWSAGGNYGYTF. CDR3 coding DNA: TGTGCCAGCAGTTTATGGTCGGCAGGGGGGAACTATGGCTACACCTTC.

The chain uses TRBV13 and TRBJ2-5; D is uncertain. The CDR3 has 15 residues. CDR1 is PRHDT, CDR2 FYEKMQ, per germline (reference sequence). Trimming left V 5 bases short and J 4 bases short, with 17 bases between. The CDR3 DNA follows: TGTGCCAGCAGCCCCCGACGCGGTCCCCGAGAGACCCAGTACTTC. It specifies CASSPRRGPRETQYF. The entire variable domain, with the rest obtained from reference TRBV13 and TRBJ2-5, is as follows: AAGVIQSPRHLIKEKRETATLKCYPIPRHDTVYWYQQGPGQDPQFLISFYEKMQSDKGSIPDRFSAQQFSDYHSELNMSSLELGDSALYFCASSPRRGPRETQYFGPGTRLLVL.

The gene calls are TRBV2 and TRBJ1-1, with a weak D call TRBD1 (6 bases). V was shortened by 6 bases and J by 8 bases, with 16 bases between the two germline ends. This CDR3 region has 13 residues. The V gene's germline CDR1 is SNHLY and CDR2 FYNNEI. This CDR3 is CASSSQGGTEAFF. CDR3 nucleotides: TGTGCCAGCAGCTCACAGGGTGGGACCGAAGCTTTCTTT.

The rearrangement uses TRBV7-2 and TRBJ2-1; TRBD2 aligns across 11 bases. The V gene end was trimmed by 5 bases and the J gene end by 9 bases; junction bases not matched to a gene: 21. Germline CDR1 reads SGHTA; CDR2 reads FQGNSA. CDR3 size: 19 residues. CDR3 nucleotide sequence: TGTGCCAGCAGCCCCCAACAGGGTAAGGCTAGCGGGAGGAGTGCTGAGCAGTTCTTC. Translation: CASSPQQGKASGRSAEQFF. Full variable domain (rest looked up from reference TRBV7-2 and TRBJ2-1): GAGVSQSPSNKVTEKGKDVELRCDPISGHTALYWYRQSLGQGLEFLIYFQGNSAPDKSGLPSDRFSAERTGGSVSTLTIQRTQQEDSAVYLCASSPQQGKASGRSAEQFFGPGTRLTVL.

To note about this clone: One end of the junction is discordant with germline, which a read error may explain. The V gene is TRBV7-7, the J gene TRBJ2-1; 8 bases map to TRBD2. In germline, CDR1 is SSHAT, CDR2 FNYEAQ (reference sequence). CDR3 length equals 16 residues. The CDR3 sequence is CASTLAPGTSYNEQFF. The CDR3 nucleotides are TGTGCTAGCACCCTAGCCCCCGGGACTAGTTACAATGAGCAGTTCTTC.

The chain carries TRBV4-2 and TRBJ2-3, with 13 positions matching TRBD2. Per germline, CDR1 LGHNA and CDR2 YNFKEQ. The CDR3 runs to 17 residues. V shed 3 bases and J 4 bases; nucleotides not matched to a gene: 7. CDR3 DNA sequence: TGTGCCAGCAGCCACGGATTACTAGCGGGAGGGGCAGATACGCAGTATTTT. It encodes CASSHGLLAGGADTQYF.

The J gene is TRBJ2-5, the V gene TRBV4-1; perhaps TRBD1 as D (5 bases). V was shortened by 3 bases and J by 3 bases, with 14 bases between the two germline ends. Germline values: CDR1 MGHRA, CDR2 YSYEKL. This CDR3 spans 15 amino acids. This CDR3 reads CASSQTDKMKETQYF. The CDR3 bases are TGCGCCAGCAGCCAGACGGACAAGATGAAAGAGACCCAGTACTTC.

The chain joins TRBV6-1 to TRBJ2-3, with D uncertain. The CDR3 is made up of 11 amino acids. V was clipped by 3 bases and J by 6 bases, with 4 bases between them. Germline CDR1 is MNHNS and CDR2 is SASEGT. The CDR3 is CASSDSDTQYF. The CDR3, as DNA: TGTGCCAGCAGTGATTCGGATACGCAGTATTTT.

The chain employs TRBV27 and TRBJ2-7, with D perhaps TRBD1 (5 bases). Germline V lookup: CDR1 MNHEY, CDR2 SMNVEV (reference sequence). This CDR3 is 13 amino acids long. Trimming pared 3 bases from V and 2 bases from J, leaving 8 bases between. The CDR3 sequence is CASSFSGPYEQYF. The CDR3 DNA reads as TGTGCCAGCAGTTTTTCAGGGCCCTACGAGCAGTACTTC.

The chain has TRBV2 and TRBJ1-5; 8 bases agree with TRBD1. Unmatched junction bases numbered 15, after V lost 5 bases and J lost 6 bases. The CDR3 covers 17 residues. Germline CDR1 is SNHLY and CDR2 is FYNNEI. Here the CDR3 DNA reads TGTGCCAGCAGTTCATTATTTCAGGGGGCGGTGGGTCAGCCCCAGCATTTT. The encoded protein is CASSSLFQGAVGQPQHF. The variable domain in full, with the rest retrieved from reference TRBV2 and TRBJ1-5, is EPEVTQTPSHQVTQMGQEVILRCVPISNHLYFYWYRQILGQKVEFLVSFYNNEISEKSEIFDDQFSVERPDGSNFTLKIRSTKLEDSAMYFCASSSLFQGAVGQPQHFGDGTRLSIL.

The chain recombines TRBV13 with TRBJ2-3, with 11 bases matching TRBD2. Looked up from germline, CDR1 is PRHDT and CDR2 is FYEKMQ (reference sequence). The CDR3 spans 15 residues. V dropped 5 bases and J dropped 8; count of bases not matched to a gene: 9. Written as DNA, the CDR3 is TGTGCCAGCAGCACGACTGGGACTAGCGGCTTTACGCAGTATTTT. Residues: CASSTTGTSGFTQYF.

The V call is TRBV5-1, the J call TRBJ1-6; D may be TRBD1 (5 bases). Germline V CDR1 and CDR2: SGHRS, YFSETQ. The CDR3 has 16 amino acids. Trimming left V 3 bases short and J 6 bases short, with 16 bases between. The CDR3 sequence: CASSSGEGPVNSPLHF. For the CDR3, the DNA is TGCGCCAGCAGCTCCGGGGAGGGGCCAGTTAATTCACCCCTCCACTTT.

The genes are TRBV29-1 and TRBJ1-1; 7 bases fit TRBD1. Germline CDR1 and CDR2: SQVTM and ANQGSEA. This CDR3 region has 14 residues. Trimming cost V 6 bases and J 1 base; bases outside gene matches: 8. Here the CDR3 reads CSVAGGSGNTEAFF. As DNA, the CDR3 is TGCAGCGTGGCAGGGGGTTCAGGGAACACTGAAGCTTTCTTT.